The TCR beta chain under discussion was sequenced for a study of blood T cell repertoires in COVID-19. In the study overall: The United States, Italy and Spain provided the acute and convalescent COVID-19 samples. PBMCs, B-cell-depleted T cells, or T cells provided the cDNA or gDNA that made up the material.

Seattle patient enrollment occurred during active infection, with longitudinal follow-up thereafter. This clone was counted a single time. At one of its ends the junction is not consistent with the germline gene, which may arise from a read error. Original processing notes: Amplifying reference gene primers gave estimates of nucleated cell counts. Sequenced by immunoSEQ multiplex PCR; TCRdb stores in-frame clones only, minus some. V and J calls and clone size are given by that table; D and trimming were obtained from the DNA. Of about 370,000 clones detected, roughly 90% appear once; the ten largest clones hold about 3%. The clonotype comes from a woman aged 25 to 39 with COVID-19, enrolled during active disease. The sequenced sample was peripheral blood.

CDR3 sequence: CASSSTRSSNEQFF. CDR3 sequence (DNA): TGTGCCAGCAGCTCGACTAGGTCCTCCAATGAGCAGTTCTTC. This sequence joins TRBV7-2 and TRBJ2-1; D possibly corresponds to TRBD2 (6 bases). The CDR3 has 14 amino acids. Germline V gene lookup returns CDR1 SGHTA and CDR2 FQGNSA.